The sequence of this TCR beta chain was determined in a study of T cells in Graves' hyperthyroidism and ophthalmopathy. Overall study findings and caveats: Before onset, by a median of approximately 5.9 months, the model predicted ophthalmopathy. Ophthalmopathy stood apart from stable hyperthyroidism in a 13 V-J model.

Active moderate-to-severe ophthalmopathy, Clinical Activity Score at least 3, NOSPECS at least 4, under 3 months' duration. Thyroid ultrasound and orbital computed tomography, with clinical symptoms and serum thyroxine and TRAb, informed diagnoses. This clonotype was observed a few times. Its antigen is undetermined. The TCR beta CDR3 regions underwent amplification using RNA transcripts as the source. A first-round RT-PCR of the TCR CDR3 used the HTBI primer set. TCRdb fed the multiplex PCR reads into MiXCR, producing one record per CDR3 protein. The table has approximately 600,000 distinct CDR3 sequences, 20% to 25% seen once. Losses at the gene ends were 7 bases for V and 4 bases for J; bases not matched to a gene: 6. The CDR3 consists of 12 residues. CDR1 SQVTM and CDR2 ANQGSEA come from the germline V gene.

This chain connects TRBV29-1 to TRBJ2-7; 8 bases match TRBD2. The source is a man in his thirties or forties with Graves' ophthalmopathy. Sequenced material: blood. The DNA of the CDR3 is TGCAGCGCCCGGGGGGGGAGATACGAGCAGTACTTC. Its protein product is CSARGGRYEQYF.